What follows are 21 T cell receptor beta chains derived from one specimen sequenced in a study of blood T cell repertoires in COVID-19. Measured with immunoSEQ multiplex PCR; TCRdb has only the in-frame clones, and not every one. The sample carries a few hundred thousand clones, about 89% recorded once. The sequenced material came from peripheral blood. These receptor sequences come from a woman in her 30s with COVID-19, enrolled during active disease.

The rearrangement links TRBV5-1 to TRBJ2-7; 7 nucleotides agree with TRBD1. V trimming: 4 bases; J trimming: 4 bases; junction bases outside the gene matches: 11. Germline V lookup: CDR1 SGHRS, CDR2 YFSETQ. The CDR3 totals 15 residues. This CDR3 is CASSLFLGTDYEQYF. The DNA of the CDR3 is TGCGCCAGCAGCCTTTTCCTCGGGACAGATTACGAGCAGTACTTC.

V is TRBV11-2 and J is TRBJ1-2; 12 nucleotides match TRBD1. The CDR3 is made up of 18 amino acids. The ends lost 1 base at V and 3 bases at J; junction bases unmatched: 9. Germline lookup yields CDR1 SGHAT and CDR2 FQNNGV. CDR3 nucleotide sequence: TGTGCCAGCAGCTTAGGGCTCCGGGACAGGGGGCTATACTATGGCTACACCTTC. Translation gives CASSLGLRDRGLYYGYTF. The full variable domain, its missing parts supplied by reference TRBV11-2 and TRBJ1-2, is EAGVAQSPRYKIIEKRQSVAFWCNPISGHATLYWYQQILGQGPKLLIQFQNNGVVDDSQLPKDRFSAERLKGVDSTLKIQPAKLEDSAVYLCASSLGLRDRGLYYGYTFGSGTRLTVV.

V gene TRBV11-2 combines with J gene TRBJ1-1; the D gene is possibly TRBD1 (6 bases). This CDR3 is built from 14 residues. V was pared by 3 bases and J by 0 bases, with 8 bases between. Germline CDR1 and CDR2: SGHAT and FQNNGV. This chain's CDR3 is CASSLTGLNTEAFF. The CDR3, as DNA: TGTGCCAGCAGCTTGACAGGCTTGAACACTGAAGCTTTCTTT.

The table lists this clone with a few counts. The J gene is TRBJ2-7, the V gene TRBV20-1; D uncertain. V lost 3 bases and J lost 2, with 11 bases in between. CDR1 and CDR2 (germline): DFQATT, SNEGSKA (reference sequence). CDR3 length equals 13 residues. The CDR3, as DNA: TGCAGTGCTAGTATAGCATCTCCCTACGAGCAGTACTTC. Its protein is CSASIASPYEQYF.

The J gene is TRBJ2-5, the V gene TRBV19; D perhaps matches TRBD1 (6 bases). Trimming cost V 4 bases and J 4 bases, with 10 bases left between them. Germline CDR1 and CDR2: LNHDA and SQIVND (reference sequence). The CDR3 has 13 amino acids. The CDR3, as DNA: TGTGCCAGTAGTACAGGGGAGCGAGAGACCCAGTACTTC. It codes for CASSTGERETQYF.

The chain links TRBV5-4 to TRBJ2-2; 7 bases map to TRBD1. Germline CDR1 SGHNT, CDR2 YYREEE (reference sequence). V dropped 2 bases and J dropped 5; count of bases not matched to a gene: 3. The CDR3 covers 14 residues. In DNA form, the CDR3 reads TGTGCCAGCAGCTTTCAGGGGGTAACCGGGGAGCTGTTTTTT. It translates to CASSFQGVTGELFF.

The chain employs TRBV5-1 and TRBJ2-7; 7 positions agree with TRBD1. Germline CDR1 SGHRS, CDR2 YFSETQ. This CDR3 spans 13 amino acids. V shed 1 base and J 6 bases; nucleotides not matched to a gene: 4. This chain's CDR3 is CASSLSPGGEQYF. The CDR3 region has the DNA TGCGCCAGCAGCTTGAGTCCAGGGGGCGAGCAGTACTTC.

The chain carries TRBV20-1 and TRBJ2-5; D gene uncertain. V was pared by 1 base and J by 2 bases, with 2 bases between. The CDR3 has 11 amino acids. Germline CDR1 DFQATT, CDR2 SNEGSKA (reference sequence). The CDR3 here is CSARAQETQYF. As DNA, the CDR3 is TGCAGTGCTAGAGCACAAGAGACCCAGTACTTC.

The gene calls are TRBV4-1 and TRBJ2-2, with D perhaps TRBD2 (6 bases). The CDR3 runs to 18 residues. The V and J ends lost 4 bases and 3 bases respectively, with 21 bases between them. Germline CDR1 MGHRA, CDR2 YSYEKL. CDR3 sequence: CASSRRPRGKTDTGELFF. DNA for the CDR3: TGCGCCAGCAGCCGGAGGCCCCGGGGGAAGACGGACACCGGGGAGCTGTTTTTT.

The CDR3 spells CASSSGTGGYEAFF. Here the CDR3 DNA reads TGCGCCAGCAGCTCTGGGACAGGGGGCTATGAGGCTTTCTTT. The chain joins TRBV4-3 to TRBJ1-1, with 12 bases that match TRBD1. J was trimmed by 11 bases and V by 5 bases; bases with no gene match: 9. Germline V gene lookup returns CDR1 LGHNA and CDR2 YSLEER. The CDR3 has 14 amino acids.

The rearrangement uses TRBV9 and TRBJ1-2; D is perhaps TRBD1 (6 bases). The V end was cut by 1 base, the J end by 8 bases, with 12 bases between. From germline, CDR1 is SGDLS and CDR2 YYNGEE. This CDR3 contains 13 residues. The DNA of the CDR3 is TGTGCCAGCAGCGTAACCACAGGGCAAGGCTACACCTTC. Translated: CASSVTTGQGYTF.

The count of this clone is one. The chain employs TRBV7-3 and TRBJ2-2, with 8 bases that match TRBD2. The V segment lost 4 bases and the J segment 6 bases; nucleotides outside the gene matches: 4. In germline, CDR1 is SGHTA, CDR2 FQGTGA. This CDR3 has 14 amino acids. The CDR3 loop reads CASSYDGRAGELFF. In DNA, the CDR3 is TGTGCCAGCAGCTACGACGGGAGGGCCGGGGAGCTGTTTTTT.

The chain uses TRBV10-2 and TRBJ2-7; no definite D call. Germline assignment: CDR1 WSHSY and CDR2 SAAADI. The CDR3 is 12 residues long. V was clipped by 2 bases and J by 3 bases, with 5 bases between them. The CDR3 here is CASSEHGYEQYF. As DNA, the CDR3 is TGCGCCAGCAGTGAGCACGGCTACGAGCAGTACTTC.

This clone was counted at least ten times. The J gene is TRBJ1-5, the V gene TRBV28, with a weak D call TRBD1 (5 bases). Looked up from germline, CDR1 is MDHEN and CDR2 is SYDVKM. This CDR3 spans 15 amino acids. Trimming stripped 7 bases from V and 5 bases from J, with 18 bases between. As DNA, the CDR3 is TGTGCCAGCACTCCCGCCGGGGGAGGAGATCAGCCCCAGCATTTT. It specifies CASTPAGGGDQPQHF.

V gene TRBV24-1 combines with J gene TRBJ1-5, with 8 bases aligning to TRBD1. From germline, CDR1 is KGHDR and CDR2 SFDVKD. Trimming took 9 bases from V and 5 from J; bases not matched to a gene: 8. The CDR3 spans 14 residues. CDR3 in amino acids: CATQLTGGDQPQHF. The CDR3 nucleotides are TGTGCCACCCAACTAACAGGGGGGGATCAGCCCCAGCATTTT.

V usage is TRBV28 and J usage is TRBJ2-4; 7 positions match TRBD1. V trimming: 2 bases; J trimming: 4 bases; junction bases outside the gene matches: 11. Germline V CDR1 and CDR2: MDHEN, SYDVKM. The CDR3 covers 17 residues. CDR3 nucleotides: TGTGCCAGCAGTTTAGGGGGAACAGGGGTACTAAAAAACATTCAGTACTTC. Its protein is CASSLGGTGVLKNIQYF.

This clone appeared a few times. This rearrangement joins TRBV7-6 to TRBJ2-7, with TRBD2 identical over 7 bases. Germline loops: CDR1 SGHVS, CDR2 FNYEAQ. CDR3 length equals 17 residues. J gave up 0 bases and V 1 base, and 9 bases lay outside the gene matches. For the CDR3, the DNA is TGTGCCAGCAGCTTAGGGGTGGGGCGGGGGAGCTCCTACGAGCAGTACTTC. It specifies CASSLGVGRGSSYEQYF.

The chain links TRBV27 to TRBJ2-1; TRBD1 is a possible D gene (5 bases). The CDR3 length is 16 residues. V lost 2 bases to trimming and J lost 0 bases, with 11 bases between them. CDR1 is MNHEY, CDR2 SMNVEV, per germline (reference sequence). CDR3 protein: CASSLGAVPSYNEQFF. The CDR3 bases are TGTGCCAGCAGTTTAGGGGCAGTACCCTCCTACAATGAGCAGTTCTTC.

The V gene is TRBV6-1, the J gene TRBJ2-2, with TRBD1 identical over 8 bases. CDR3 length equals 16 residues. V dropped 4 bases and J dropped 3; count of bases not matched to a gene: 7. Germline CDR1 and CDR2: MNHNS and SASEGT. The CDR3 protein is CASSARQGIDTGELFF. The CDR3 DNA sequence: TGTGCCAGCAGTGCCCGACAGGGGATAGACACCGGGGAGCTGTTTTTT.

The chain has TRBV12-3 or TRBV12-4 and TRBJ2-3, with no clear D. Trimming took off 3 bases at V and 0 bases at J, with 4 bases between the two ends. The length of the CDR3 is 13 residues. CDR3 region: CASSFGSTDTQYF. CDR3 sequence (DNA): TGTGCCAGCAGTTTCGGTAGCACAGATACGCAGTATTTT.

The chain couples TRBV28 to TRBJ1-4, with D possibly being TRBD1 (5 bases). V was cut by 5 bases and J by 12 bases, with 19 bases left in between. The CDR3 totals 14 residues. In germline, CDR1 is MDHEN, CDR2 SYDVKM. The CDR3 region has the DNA TGTGCCAGCAGTCGGCCGCGACAGACCCCCGAACTGTTTTTT. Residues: CASSRPRQTPELFF.